This TCR beta chain appears in the sequencing data of a study of cytomegalovirus exposure and HLA in healthy donors. Primers: 60 Vbeta forward and 13 Jbeta reverse. This table comes from immunoSEQ multiplex PCR, and its TCRdb copy is limited to in-frame clones, with some not included. The top ten hold about 0.51% of the sample, which has around 150,000 clones, 88% seen once. This TCR derives from a woman aged 40 to 55 in good health and CMV-seronegative. The sequenced sample consisted of PBMCs.

This CDR3 reads CASTSGTNNEQFF. The CDR3 region has the DNA TGTGCCAGCACCTCGGGAACAAACAATGAGCAGTTCTTC. The rearrangement links TRBV25-1 to TRBJ2-1, with D possibly matching TRBD2 (5 bases). The V end lost 7 bases, the J end lost 5 bases, and 12 bases lay between the germline ends. Germline CDR1 reads MGHDK; CDR2 reads SYGVNS. The CDR3 totals 13 residues.